The 17 T cell receptor beta chains in this list originate from one sample, sequenced in a study of Tregs in tolerant kidney transplant recipients. Data came from immunoSEQ multiplex PCR; TCRdb stores just in-frame clones and leaves some out. Of some 70,000 clones in the sample, roughly 89% are singletons; the top ten hold 0.35% to 0.5%. The input for sequencing was CD4+ T cells from blood, taken before the transplant. Receptors were obtained from a human donor who received a combined kidney and bone marrow transplant.

The V and J genes are TRBV28 and TRBJ1-1; 12 bases line up with TRBD1. The germline V gene encodes CDR1 MDHEN and CDR2 SYDVKM. The CDR3 has 15 residues. V shed 10 bases, J shed 2 bases, and the junction held 8 bases outside the gene matches. Written as DNA, the CDR3 is TGTGCCACCGGGGACAGGGGGCTTGGTAACACTGAAGCTTTCTTT. It specifies CATGDRGLGNTEAFF.

The rearrangement uses TRBV18 and TRBJ2-5; TRBD2 agrees at 8 bases. The CDR3 is 17 residues long. V lost 2 bases to trimming and J lost 5 bases; unmatched junction nucleotides: 13. CDR1 KGHSH and CDR2 LQKENI come from the germline V gene. In DNA, the CDR3 is TGTGCCAGCTCACCAGATCGCGGGCTAGCGGGCTATGAGACCCAGTACTTC. Translating it yields CASSPDRGLAGYETQYF.

The V gene is TRBV28, the J gene TRBJ1-5, with D perhaps TRBD1 (6 bases). The CDR3 sequence is 17 residues long. V was trimmed by 1 base and J by 0 bases, leaving 13 bases between them. Germline V gives CDR1 MDHEN, CDR2 SYDVKM. The CDR3 bases are TGTGCCAGCAGTTTATCGGACAGCTTTATTAGCAATCAGCCCCAGCATTTT. Translating it yields CASSLSDSFISNQPQHF.

This sequence joins TRBV5-1 and TRBJ2-1, with TRBD2 identical over 13 bases. Germline CDR1 reads SGHRS; CDR2 reads YFSETQ. The CDR3 is 17 residues long. The trim removed 4 bases at V and 8 bases at J, leaving 12 bases unmatched. The DNA for the CDR3 is TGCGCCAGCAGCGGACGGACTAGCGGGAGTGTTGTCGATGAGCAGTTCTTC. This encodes CASSGRTSGSVVDEQFF.

This clone was seen only once. J is TRBJ2-4 and V is TRBV6-1, with D possibly TRBD1 on 6 matching bases. CDR1 is MNHNS, CDR2 SASEGT, per germline. Trimming pared 0 bases from V and 11 bases from J, leaving 14 bases between. The CDR3 consists of 14 residues. The CDR3 coding sequence is TGTGCCAGCAGTGAAGCCCCGACAGGAACTTTTCAGTACTTC. It yields the protein CASSEAPTGTFQYF.

This chain uses TRBV9 with TRBJ2-1; possibly TRBD2 for D (5 bases). Trimming left V 0 bases short and J 9 bases short, with 13 bases between. In germline, CDR1 is SGDLS, CDR2 YYNGEE. The CDR3 has 14 residues. The CDR3 DNA follows: TGTGCCAGCAGCGTAGATCGGGCGGGTGGTGAGCAGTTCTTC. Its translation: CASSVDRAGGEQFF.

This chain links TRBV28 with TRBJ2-6, with D possibly TRBD2 on 5 matching bases. The CDR3 spans 15 residues. The germline gives CDR1 MDHEN, CDR2 SYDVKM. Trimming removed 7 bases at V and 1 base at J, with 11 bases between. CDR3 bases: TGTGCCAGCAACTACGGGATTTCTGGGGCCAACGTCCTGACTTTC. Protein sequence: CASNYGISGANVLTF.

The chain carries TRBV6-5 and TRBJ2-7; 7 nucleotides line up with TRBD2. The CDR3 has 15 amino acids. Germline-derived CDR1 and CDR2 are MNHEY and SVGAGI. The V and J ends lost 0 bases and 4 bases, in that order; junction bases with no gene match: 6. CDR3 nucleotide sequence: TGTGCCAGCAGTTACTCTTTCTCTAGCGGTTACGAGCAGTACTTC. It codes for CASSYSFSSGYEQYF.

This chain uses TRBV25-1 with TRBJ2-7, with 10 bases identical to TRBD2. With 4 bases clipped from V and 7 bases from J, the junction kept 7 bases outside the gene matches. The CDR3 covers 14 residues. In germline, CDR1 is MGHDK, CDR2 SYGVNS. CDR3 bases: TGTGCCAGCAGTGTTCTAGCGGGAGCGGGGGAGCAGTACTTC. Amino acid sequence: CASSVLAGAGEQYF.

This clone was detected only once. The CDR3 coding sequence is TGTGCCAGCAGTACCCCGTACGGCCAGGGGACAGATACGCAGTATTTT. Its translation is CASSTPYGQGTDTQYF. The genes are TRBV28 and TRBJ2-3; D is possibly TRBD1 (6 bases). This CDR3 is 16 amino acids long. Trimming pared 5 bases from V and 3 bases from J, leaving 18 bases between. Germline CDR1 is MDHEN and CDR2 is SYDVKM.

This clone was recorded a few times. The chain is built from TRBV18 and TRBJ2-7, with D maybe TRBD1 (6 bases). Germline values: CDR1 KGHSH, CDR2 LQKENI. The CDR3 loop spans 15 amino acids. Between the trimmed V and J ends, which lost 2 bases and 2 bases, there was a span of 13 bases. The CDR3 nucleotides are TGTGCCAGCTCACCAGCCTCTGCAGGGGCCTACGAGCAGTACTTC. Its protein product is CASSPASAGAYEQYF.

The J gene is TRBJ2-1, the V gene TRBV11-3, with 9 bases aligning to TRBD2. This CDR3 is built from 16 residues. CDR1 is SGHNT, CDR2 YENEEA, per germline. V was pared by 0 bases and J by 4 bases, with 4 bases of the junction left unmatched. In nucleotides, the CDR3 is TGTGCCAGCAGCTTAGATAGCGGGAGCCCGTACAATGAGCAGTTCTTC. Encoded protein: CASSLDSGSPYNEQFF.

V is TRBV30 and J is TRBJ2-7, with unresolved D. Looked up from germline, CDR1 is GTSNPN and CDR2 is SVGIG (reference sequence). This CDR3 has 12 residues. Trimming pared 3 bases from V and 7 bases from J, leaving 13 bases between. The CDR3 loop is CAWSDFGREQYF. In nucleotides, the CDR3 is TGTGCCTGGAGCGACTTCGGCCGGGAGCAGTACTTC.

The chain recombines TRBV6-6 with TRBJ2-5; possibly TRBD1 for D (6 bases). Trimming took 7 bases from V and 5 from J, leaving 17 bases between them. Germline V gene lookup returns CDR1 MNHNY and CDR2 SVGAGI (reference sequence). The CDR3 consists of 14 residues. The DNA for the CDR3 is TGTGCCAGCACTTCTCCAGGGGACGGGGAGACCCAGTACTTC. It codes for CASTSPGDGETQYF.

This clone showed up just once. This sequence joins TRBV6-1 and TRBJ1-4; TRBD1 matches 9 bases. V shed 2 bases, J shed 2 bases, and the junction held 9 bases outside the gene matches. Looked up from germline, CDR1 is MNHNS and CDR2 is SASEGT. The CDR3 sequence is 18 residues long. CDR3 sequence (DNA): TGTGCCAGCAGTGAATCATTAACAGGGGGCGCGACTAATGAAAAACTGTTTTTT. Protein: CASSESLTGGATNEKLFF.

The chain is built from TRBV30 and TRBJ2-2; D uncertain. The CDR3 contains 13 residues. The V end lost 1 base, the J end lost 6 bases, and 9 bases lay between the germline ends. The germline V gene has CDR1 GTSNPN and CDR2 SVGIG (reference sequence). This CDR3 reads CAWSEERSGELFF. For the CDR3, the DNA is TGTGCCTGGAGTGAGGAGAGGTCCGGGGAGCTGTTTTTT.

In its sample, this clone was seen once. The chain combines TRBV27 with TRBJ2-1, with TRBD2 identical over 7 bases. The germline gives CDR1 MNHEY, CDR2 SMNVEV (reference sequence). Germline trimming cut 2 bases from V and 5 bases from J; bases unmatched to any gene: 6. This CDR3 comprises 15 residues. CDR3 amino acids: CASSLVAGVNNEQFF. The CDR3 region has the DNA TGTGCCAGCAGTTTAGTGGCGGGAGTAAACAATGAGCAGTTCTTC.